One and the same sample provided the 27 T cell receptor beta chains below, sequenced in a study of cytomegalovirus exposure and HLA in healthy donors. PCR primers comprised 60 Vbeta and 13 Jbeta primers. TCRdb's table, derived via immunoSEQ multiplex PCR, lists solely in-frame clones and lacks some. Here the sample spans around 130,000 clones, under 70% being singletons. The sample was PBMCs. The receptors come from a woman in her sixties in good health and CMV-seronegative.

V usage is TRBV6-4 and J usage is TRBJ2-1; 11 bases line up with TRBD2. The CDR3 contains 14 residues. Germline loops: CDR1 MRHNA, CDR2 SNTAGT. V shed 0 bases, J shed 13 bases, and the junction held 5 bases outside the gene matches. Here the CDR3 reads CASSDSETSGNQFF. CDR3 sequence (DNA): TGTGCCAGCAGTGACTCGGAGACTAGCGGGAACCAGTTCTTC.

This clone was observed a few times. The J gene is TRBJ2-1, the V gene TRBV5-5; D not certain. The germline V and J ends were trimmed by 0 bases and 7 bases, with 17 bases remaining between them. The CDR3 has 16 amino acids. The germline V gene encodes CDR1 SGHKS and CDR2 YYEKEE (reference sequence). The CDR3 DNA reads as TGTGCCAGCAGCTTGGCCCGCGGCCTAAGAGGTAATGAGCAGTTCTTC. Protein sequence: CASSLARGLRGNEQFF.

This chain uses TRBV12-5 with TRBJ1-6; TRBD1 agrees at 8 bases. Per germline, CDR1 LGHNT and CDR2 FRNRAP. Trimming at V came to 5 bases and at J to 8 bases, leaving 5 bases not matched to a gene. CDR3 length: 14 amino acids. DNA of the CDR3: TGTGCTAGTGGTCCCAGGGGGCAGGATTCACCCCTCCACTTT. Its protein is CASGPRGQDSPLHF.

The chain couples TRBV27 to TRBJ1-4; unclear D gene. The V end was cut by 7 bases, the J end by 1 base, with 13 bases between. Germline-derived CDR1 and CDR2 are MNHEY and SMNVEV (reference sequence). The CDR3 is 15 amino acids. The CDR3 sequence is CASTPLAGTNEKLFF. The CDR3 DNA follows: TGTGCCAGCACCCCTCTAGCGGGAACTAATGAAAAACTGTTTTTT.

CDR3 sequence reads: CASQDRVGYGYTF. The CDR3 DNA reads as TGTGCCAGTCAGGACAGGGTTGGCTATGGCTACACCTTC. The rearrangement links TRBV19 to TRBJ1-2, with 8 bases fitting TRBD1. V lost 8 bases and J lost 4; bases outside the gene matches: 6. The CDR3 consists of 13 residues. Germline CDR1 reads LNHDA; CDR2 reads SQIVND (reference sequence). Complete variable domain (other parts from reference TRBV19 and TRBJ1-2): DGGITQSPKYLFRKEGQNVTLSCEQNLNHDAMYWYRQDPGQGLRLIYYSQIVNDFQKGDIAEGYSVSREKKESFPLTVTSAQKNPTAFYLCASQDRVGYGYTFGSGTRLTVV.

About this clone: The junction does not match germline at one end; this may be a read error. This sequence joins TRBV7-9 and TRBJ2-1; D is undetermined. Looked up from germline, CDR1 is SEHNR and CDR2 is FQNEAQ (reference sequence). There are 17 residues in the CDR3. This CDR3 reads CSSSLAGDPSSYNEQFF. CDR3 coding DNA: TGTTCCAGCAGCTTAGCTGGAGACCCGAGCTCCTACAATGAGCAGTTCTTC.

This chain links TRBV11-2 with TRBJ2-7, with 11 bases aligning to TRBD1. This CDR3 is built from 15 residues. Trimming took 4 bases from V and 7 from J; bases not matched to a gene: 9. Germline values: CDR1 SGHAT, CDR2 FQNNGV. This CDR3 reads CASSYRGQGAWEQYF. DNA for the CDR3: TGTGCCAGCAGCTACCGTGGACAGGGGGCGTGGGAGCAGTACTTC.

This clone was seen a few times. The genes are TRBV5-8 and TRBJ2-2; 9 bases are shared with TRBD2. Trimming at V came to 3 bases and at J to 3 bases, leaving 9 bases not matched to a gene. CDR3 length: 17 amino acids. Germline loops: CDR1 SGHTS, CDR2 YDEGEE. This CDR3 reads CASSSRLAGAHTGELFF. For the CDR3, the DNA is TGTGCCAGCAGCTCACGATTAGCGGGGGCCCACACCGGGGAGCTGTTTTTT.

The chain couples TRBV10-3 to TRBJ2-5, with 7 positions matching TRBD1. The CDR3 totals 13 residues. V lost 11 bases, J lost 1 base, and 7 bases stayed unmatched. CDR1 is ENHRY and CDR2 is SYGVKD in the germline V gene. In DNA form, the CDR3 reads TGTGCCGTGGCCCGACAGGGCCAAGAGACCCAGTACTTC. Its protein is CAVARQGQETQYF.

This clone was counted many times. The CDR3 nucleotides are TGTGCCAGCAGCCCACCTGGGGGCCCTAATGAAAAACTGTTTTTT. Protein product: CASSPPGGPNEKLFF. The rearrangement links TRBV7-2 to TRBJ1-4, with a possible D match to TRBD1 (6 bases). The CDR3 sequence is 15 residues long. CDR1 and CDR2 (germline): SGHTA, FQGNSA. Between the trimmed V and J ends, which lost 5 bases and 3 bases, there was a span of 13 bases. Using reference TRBV7-2 and TRBJ1-4 for the parts outside the CDR3, the full variable domain is GAGVSQSPSNKVTEKGKDVELRCDPISGHTALYWYRQSLGQGLEFLIYFQGNSAPDKSGLPSDRFSAERTGGSVSTLTIQRTQQEDSAVYLCASSPPGGPNEKLFFGSGTQLSVL.

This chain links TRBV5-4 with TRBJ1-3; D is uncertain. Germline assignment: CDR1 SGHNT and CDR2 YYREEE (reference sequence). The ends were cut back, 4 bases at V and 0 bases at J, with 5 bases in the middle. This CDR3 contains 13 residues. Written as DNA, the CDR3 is TGTGCCAGCAGCCGGAGCTCTGGAAACACCATATATTTT. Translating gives CASSRSSGNTIYF. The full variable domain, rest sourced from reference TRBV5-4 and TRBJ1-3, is ETGVTQSPTHLIKTRGQQVTLRCSSQSGHNTVSWYQQALGQGPQFIFQYYREEENGRGNFPPRFSGLQFPNYSSELNVNALELDDSALYLCASSRSSGNTIYFGEGSWLTVV.

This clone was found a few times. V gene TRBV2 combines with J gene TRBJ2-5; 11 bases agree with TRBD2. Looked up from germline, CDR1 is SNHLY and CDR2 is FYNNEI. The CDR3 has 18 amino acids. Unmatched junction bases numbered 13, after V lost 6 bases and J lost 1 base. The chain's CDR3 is CASRVGLAAQNSQETQYF. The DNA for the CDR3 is TGTGCCAGCAGAGTGGGACTAGCGGCCCAAAACTCCCAAGAGACCCAGTACTTC. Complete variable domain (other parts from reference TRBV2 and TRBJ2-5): EPEVTQTPSHQVTQMGQEVILRCVPISNHLYFYWYRQILGQKVEFLVSFYNNEISEKSEIFDDQFSVERPDGSNFTLKIRSTKLEDSAMYFCASRVGLAAQNSQETQYFGPGTRLLVL.

The CDR3 here is CAASSAGGPDTQYF. For the CDR3, the DNA is TGTGCCGCCTCTTCGGCGGGGGGGCCGGATACGCAGTATTTT. The chain joins TRBV5-4 to TRBJ2-3; TRBD2 matches at 9 bases. The CDR3 totals 14 residues. Germline CDR1 reads SGHNT; CDR2 reads YYREEE (reference sequence). V dropped 10 bases and J dropped 6; count of bases not matched to a gene: 12.

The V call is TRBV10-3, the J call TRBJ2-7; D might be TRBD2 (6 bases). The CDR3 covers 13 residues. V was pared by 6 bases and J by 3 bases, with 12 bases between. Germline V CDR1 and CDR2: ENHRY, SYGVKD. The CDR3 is CAIRGGRGYEQYF. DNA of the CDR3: TGTGCCATCAGGGGGGGAAGAGGCTACGAGCAGTACTTC.

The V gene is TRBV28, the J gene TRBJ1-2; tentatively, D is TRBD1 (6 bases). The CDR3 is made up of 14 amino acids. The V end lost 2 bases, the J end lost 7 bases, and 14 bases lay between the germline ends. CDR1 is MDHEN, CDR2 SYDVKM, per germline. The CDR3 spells CASSLIGGVGGYTF. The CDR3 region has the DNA TGTGCCAGCAGTTTAATAGGGGGGGTAGGTGGCTACACCTTC.

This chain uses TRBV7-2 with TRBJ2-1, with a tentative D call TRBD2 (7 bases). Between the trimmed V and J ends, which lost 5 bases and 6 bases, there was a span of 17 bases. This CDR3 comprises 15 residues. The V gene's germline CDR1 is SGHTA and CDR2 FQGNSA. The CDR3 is CASSLEGGGGNEQFF. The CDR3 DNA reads TGTGCCAGCAGCCTTGAGGGGGGAGGGGGCAATGAGCAGTTCTTC.

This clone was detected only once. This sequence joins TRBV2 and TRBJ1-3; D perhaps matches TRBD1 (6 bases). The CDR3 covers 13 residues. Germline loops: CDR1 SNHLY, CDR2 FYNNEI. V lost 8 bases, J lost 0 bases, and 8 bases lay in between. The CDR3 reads CASGRGSGNTIYF. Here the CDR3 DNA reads TGTGCCAGCGGCAGGGGCTCTGGAAACACCATATATTTT.

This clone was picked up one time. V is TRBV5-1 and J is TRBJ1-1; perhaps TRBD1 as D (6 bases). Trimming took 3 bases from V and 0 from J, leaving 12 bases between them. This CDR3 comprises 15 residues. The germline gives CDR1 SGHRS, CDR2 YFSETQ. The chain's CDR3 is CASSSVGGLNTEAFF. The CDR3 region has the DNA TGCGCCAGCAGCTCCGTAGGGGGTCTGAACACTGAAGCTTTCTTT.

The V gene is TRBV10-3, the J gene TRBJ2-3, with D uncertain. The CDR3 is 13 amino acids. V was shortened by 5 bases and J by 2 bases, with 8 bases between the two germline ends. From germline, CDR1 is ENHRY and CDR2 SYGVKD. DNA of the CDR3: TGTGCCATCAGTCCTAACCCCACAGATACGCAGTATTTT. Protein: CAISPNPTDTQYF.

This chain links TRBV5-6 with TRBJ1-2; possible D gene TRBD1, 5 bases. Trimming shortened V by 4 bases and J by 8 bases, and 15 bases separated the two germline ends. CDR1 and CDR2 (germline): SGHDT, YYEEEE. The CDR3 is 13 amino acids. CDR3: CASSPRGDGGYTF. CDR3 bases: TGTGCCAGCAGCCCAAGGGGCGACGGGGGCTACACCTTC. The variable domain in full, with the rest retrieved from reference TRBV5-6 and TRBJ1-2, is DAGVTQSPTHLIKTRGQQVTLRCSPKSGHDTVSWYQQALGQGPQFIFQYYEEEERQRGNFPDRFSGHQFPNYSSELNVNALLLGDSALYLCASSPRGDGGYTFGSGTRLTVV.

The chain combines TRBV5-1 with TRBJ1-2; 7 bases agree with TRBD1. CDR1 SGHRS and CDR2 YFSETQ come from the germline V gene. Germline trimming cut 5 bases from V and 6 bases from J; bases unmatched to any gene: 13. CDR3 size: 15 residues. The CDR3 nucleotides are TGCGCCAGCAGTCGCGAAGACAGGGAATTAAATGGCTACACCTTC. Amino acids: CASSREDRELNGYTF.

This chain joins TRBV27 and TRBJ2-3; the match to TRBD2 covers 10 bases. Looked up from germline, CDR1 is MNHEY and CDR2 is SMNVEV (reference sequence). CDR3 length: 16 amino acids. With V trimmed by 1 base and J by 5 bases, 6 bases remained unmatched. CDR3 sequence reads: CASSLLERGGVDTQYF. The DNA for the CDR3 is TGTGCCAGCAGTTTATTGGAGCGGGGGGGCGTAGATACGCAGTATTTT.

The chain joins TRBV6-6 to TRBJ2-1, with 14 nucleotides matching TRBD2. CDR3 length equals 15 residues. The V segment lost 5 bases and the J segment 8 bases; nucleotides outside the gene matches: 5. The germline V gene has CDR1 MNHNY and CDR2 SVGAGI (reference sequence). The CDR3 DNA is TGTGCCAGCAGTCTCCGACTAGCGGGAGGGGATGAGCAGTTCTTC. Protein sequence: CASSLRLAGGDEQFF.

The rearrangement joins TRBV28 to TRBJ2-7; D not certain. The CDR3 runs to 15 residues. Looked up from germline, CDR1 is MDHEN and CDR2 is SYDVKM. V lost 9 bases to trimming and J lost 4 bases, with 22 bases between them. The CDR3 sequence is CASPILLAILYEQYF. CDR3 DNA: TGTGCCAGTCCTATTCTATTAGCAATTCTGTACGAGCAGTACTTC.

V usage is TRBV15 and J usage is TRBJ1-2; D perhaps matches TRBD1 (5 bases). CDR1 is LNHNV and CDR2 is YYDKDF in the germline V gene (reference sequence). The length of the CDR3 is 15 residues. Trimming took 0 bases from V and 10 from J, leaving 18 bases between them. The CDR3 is CATSRDRGTGGYYTF. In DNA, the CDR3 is TGTGCCACCAGCAGAGACCGCGGGACGGGAGGGTACTACACCTTC.

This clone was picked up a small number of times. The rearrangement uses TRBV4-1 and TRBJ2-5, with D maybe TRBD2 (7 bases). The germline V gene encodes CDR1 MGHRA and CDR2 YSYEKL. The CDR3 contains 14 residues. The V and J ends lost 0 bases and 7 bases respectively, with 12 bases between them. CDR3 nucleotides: TGCGCCAGCAGCCAAGATCGGGGGGCCGGGACCCAGTACTTC. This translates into CASSQDRGAGTQYF.

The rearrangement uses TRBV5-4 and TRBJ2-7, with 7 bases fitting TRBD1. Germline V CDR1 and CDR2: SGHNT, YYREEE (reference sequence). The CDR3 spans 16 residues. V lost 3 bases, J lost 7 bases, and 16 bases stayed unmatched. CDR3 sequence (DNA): TGTGCCAGCAGCTCCTTCATCGGGACAGACCTTAAAGAGCAGTACTTC. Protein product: CASSSFIGTDLKEQYF.